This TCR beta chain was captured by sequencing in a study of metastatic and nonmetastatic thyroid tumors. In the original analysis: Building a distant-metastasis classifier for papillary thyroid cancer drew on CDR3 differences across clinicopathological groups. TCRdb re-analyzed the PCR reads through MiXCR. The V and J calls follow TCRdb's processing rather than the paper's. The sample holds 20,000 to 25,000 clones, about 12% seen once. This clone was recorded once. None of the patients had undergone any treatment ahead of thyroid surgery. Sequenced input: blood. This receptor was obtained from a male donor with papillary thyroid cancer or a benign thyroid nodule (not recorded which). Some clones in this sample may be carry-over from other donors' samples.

The CDR3 sequence: CSARSSGTHTDTQYF. The CDR3 DNA is TGCAGTGCTAGATCCTCGGGGACCCACACAGATACGCAGTATTTT. The chain combines TRBV20-1 with TRBJ2-3; tentatively, D is TRBD1 or TRBD2 (5 bases each). This CDR3 spans 15 amino acids. Germline CDR1 and CDR2: DFQATT and SNEGSKA (reference sequence). Trimming stripped 2 bases from V and 2 bases from J, with 14 bases between.